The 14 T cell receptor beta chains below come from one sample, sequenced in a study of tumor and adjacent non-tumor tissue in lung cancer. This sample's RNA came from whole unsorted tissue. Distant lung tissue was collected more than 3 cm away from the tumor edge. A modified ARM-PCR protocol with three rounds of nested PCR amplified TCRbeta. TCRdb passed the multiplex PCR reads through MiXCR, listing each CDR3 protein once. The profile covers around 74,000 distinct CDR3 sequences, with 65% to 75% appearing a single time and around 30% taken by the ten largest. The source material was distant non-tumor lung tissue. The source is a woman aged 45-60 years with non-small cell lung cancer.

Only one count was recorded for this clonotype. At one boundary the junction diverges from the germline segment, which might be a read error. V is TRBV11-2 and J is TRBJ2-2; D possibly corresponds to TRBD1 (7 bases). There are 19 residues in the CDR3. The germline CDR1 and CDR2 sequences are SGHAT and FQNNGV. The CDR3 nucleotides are TGTGTCAGCAGCTGCTTCCCCTGGGTCATGACAGGGAGGACCGGGGAGCTGTTTTTT. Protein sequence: CVSSCFPWVMTGRTGELFF.

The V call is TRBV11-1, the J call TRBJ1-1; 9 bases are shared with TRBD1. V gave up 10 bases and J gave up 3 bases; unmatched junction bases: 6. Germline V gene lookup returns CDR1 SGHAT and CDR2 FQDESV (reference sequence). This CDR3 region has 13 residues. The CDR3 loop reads CANTDRGDTEAFF. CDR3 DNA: TGTGCCAACACGGACAGGGGCGACACTGAAGCTTTCTTT.

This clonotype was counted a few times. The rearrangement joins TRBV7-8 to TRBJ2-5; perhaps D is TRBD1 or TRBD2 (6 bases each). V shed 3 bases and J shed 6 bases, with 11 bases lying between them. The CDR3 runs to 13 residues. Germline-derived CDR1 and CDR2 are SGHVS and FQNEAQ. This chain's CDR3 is CASSLGAGKTQYF. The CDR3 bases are TGTGCCAGCAGCTTGGGGGCGGGGAAGACCCAGTACTTC.

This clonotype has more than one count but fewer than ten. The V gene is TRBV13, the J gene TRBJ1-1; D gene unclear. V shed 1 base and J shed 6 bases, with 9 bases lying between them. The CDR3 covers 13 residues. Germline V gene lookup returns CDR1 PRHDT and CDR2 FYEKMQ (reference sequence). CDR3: CASSLVGFSEAFF. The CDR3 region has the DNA TGTGCCAGCAGCTTAGTAGGCTTTTCTGAAGCTTTCTTT.

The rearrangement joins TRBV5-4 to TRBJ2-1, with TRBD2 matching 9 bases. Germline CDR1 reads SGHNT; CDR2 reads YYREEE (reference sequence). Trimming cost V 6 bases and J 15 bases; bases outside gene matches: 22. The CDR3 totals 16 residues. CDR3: CASNLGTSRRAQPPFF. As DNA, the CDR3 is TGTGCCAGCAACTTAGGGACTAGCAGGAGGGCCCAGCCGCCGTTCTTC.

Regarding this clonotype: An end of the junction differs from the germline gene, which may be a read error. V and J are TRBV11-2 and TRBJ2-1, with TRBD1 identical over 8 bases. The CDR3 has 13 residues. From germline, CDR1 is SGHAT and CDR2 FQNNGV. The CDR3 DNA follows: TGTACCAGCAGCTCAGGACAGGGCTATGAGCAGTTCTTC. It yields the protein CTSSSGQGYEQFF. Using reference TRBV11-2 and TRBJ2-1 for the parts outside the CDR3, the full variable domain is EAGVAQSPRYKIIEKRQSVAFWCNPISGHATLYWYQQILGQGPKLLIQFQNNGVVDDSQLPKDRFSAERLKGVDSTLKIQPAKLEDSAVYLCTSSSGQGYEQFFGPGTRLTVL.

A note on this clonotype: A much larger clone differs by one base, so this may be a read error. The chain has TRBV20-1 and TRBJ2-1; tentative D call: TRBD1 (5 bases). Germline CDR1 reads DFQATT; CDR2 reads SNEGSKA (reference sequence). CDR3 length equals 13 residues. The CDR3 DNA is TGCTGTGCTAGTGGGCAGGGCCGAATTGAGCAGTTCTTC. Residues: CCASGQGRIEQFF.

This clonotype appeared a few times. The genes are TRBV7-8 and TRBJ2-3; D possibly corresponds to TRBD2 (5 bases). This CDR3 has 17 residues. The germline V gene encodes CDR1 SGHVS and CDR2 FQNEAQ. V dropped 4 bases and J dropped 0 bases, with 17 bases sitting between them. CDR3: CASSSLIRSGSTDTQYF. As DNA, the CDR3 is TGTGCCAGCAGCTCCCTCATCAGGAGCGGTAGCACAGATACGCAGTATTTT.

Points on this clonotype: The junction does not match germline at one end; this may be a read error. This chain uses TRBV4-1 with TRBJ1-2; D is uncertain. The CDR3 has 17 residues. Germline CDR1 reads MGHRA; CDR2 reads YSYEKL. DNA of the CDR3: TGCGCCAGCAGCCCCGAGGACGGAAAAGTAGCTAACTATGGCTACATCTTC. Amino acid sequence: CASSPEDGKVANYGYIF.

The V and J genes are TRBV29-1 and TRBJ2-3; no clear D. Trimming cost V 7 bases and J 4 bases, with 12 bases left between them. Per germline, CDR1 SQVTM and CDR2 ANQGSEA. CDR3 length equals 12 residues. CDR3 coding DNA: TGCAGCGAACTCGATCTGGCAGATACGCAGTATTTT. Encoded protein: CSELDLADTQYF.

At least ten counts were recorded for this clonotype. CDR3 region: CSAIAGTGKTDTQYF. For the CDR3, the DNA is TGCAGTGCAATTGCCGGGACAGGGAAAACAGATACGCAGTATTTT. The chain recombines TRBV20-1 with TRBJ2-3; 9 positions match TRBD1. The CDR3 has 15 residues. Germline CDR1 reads DFQATT; CDR2 reads SNEGSKA (reference sequence). The ends lost 6 bases at V and 3 bases at J; junction bases unmatched: 10.

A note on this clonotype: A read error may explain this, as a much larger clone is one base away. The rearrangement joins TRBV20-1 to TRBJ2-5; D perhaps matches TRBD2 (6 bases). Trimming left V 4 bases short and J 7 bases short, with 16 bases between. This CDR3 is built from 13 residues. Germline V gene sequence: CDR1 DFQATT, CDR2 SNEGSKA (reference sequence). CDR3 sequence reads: CSAMAGSLWTQYF. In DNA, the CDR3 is TGCAGTGCTATGGCGGGGAGCTTGTGGACCCAGTACTTC.

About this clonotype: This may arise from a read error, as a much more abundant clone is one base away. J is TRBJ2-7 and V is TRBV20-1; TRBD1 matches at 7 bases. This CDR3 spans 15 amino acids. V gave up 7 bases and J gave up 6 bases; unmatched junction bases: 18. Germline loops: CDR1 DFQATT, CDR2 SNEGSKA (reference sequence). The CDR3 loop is CSDSAGTASVTEQYF. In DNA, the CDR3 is TGCAGTGATAGTGCCGGGACAGCGAGTGTCACCGAGCAGTACTTC.

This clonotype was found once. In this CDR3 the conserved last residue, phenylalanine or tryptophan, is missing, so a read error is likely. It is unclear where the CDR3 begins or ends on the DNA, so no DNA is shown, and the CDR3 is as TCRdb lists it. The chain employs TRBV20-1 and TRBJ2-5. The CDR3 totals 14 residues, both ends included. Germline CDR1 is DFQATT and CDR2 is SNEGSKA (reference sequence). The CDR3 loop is CSANPRRHQETQYS.